This TCR beta chain was identified in a study of blood T cell repertoires in COVID-19. This table comes from immunoSEQ multiplex PCR, and its TCRdb copy is limited to in-frame clones, with some not included. The sample includes some 180,000 clones, roughly 84% of them seen just once. After removal of 8 bases from V and 1 base from J, the junction contained 4 bases not matched to a gene. The CDR3 consists of 13 residues. CDR1 and CDR2 (germline): WNHNN, SYGVQD (reference sequence). Material for sequencing was PBMCs or T cells enriched from blood (not recorded which). The receptor was derived from a woman in her thirties who had been exposed to COVID-19. The V gene is TRBV10-1, the J gene TRBJ1-1; 7 bases map to TRBD1. The DNA of the CDR3 is TGCGCCAGCCGACGGGACAGGAACACTGAAGCTTTCTTT. This codes for CASRRDRNTEAFF.